The 14 T cell receptor beta chains reported below all come from one sample, sequenced in a study of blood T cell repertoires in COVID-19. Profiled with immunoSEQ multiplex PCR; TCRdb holds only in-frame clones, not every one. The table lists about 190,000 clones, 80% of them singletons. Sequencing used peripheral blood. Receptor source: a man aged 55 to 69 with acute or convalescent COVID-19.

V gene TRBV21-1 combines with J gene TRBJ1-4; TRBD1 is the table's D call, not checked against the DNA. TRBV21-1 is a recognized pseudogene. The CDR3 consists of 18 residues. The CDR3 region is CASSKSQSSPPTNEKLFF. CDR3 DNA sequence: TGTGCCAGCAGCAAATCACAGTCCTCACCTCCAACTAATGAAAAACTGTTTTTT.

The chain couples TRBV2 to TRBJ2-6; no clear D. The CDR3 has 13 residues. The V gene lost 7 bases and the J gene lost 3 bases, with 7 bases spanning the gap. Per the germline V gene, CDR1 is SNHLY and CDR2 is FYNNEI. CDR3 sequence (DNA): TGTGCCAGCAATCGTGTTGGGGCCAACGTCCTGACTTTC. This codes for CASNRVGANVLTF. Supplemented by reference TRBV2 and TRBJ2-6, the full variable domain reads EPEVTQTPSHQVTQMGQEVILRCVPISNHLYFYWYRQILGQKVEFLVSFYNNEISEKSEIFDDQFSVERPDGSNFTLKIRSTKLEDSAMYFCASNRVGANVLTFGAGSRLTVL.

The table lists this clone with a count of one. The rearrangement joins TRBV4-1 to TRBJ2-3; 13 bases agree with TRBD2. CDR3 length equals 16 residues. V shed 0 bases and J 7 bases; nucleotides not matched to a gene: 4. CDR1 and CDR2 from the germline V gene are MGHRA and YSYEKL. CDR3 sequence reads: CASSQDLLAGGNTQYF. The DNA for the CDR3 is TGCGCCAGCAGCCAAGATCTACTAGCGGGAGGGAATACGCAGTATTTT.

This chain uses TRBV3-1 (or the pseudogene TRBV3-2) with TRBJ1-2; weak D call: TRBD1 (5 bases). The ends were cut back, 1 base at V and 7 bases at J, with 13 bases in the middle. The CDR3 runs to 14 residues. Germline V gene data show CDR1 as LGHDT and CDR2 as YNNKEL (reference sequence). The CDR3 region is CASSQVQGRFGYTF. CDR3 sequence (DNA): TGTGCCAGCAGCCAAGTTCAGGGTAGGTTTGGCTACACCTTC.

V gene TRBV2 combines with J gene TRBJ2-3; 10 nucleotides agree with TRBD2. Germline lookup yields CDR1 SNHLY and CDR2 FYNNEI. This CDR3 is 15 amino acids long. V gave up 3 bases and J gave up 1 base; unmatched junction bases: 1. CDR3 DNA sequence: TGTGCCAGCAGTGACGGGACTAGCGGCACAGATACGCAGTATTTT. The encoded protein is CASSDGTSGTDTQYF.

The chain recombines TRBV10-3 with TRBJ2-7, with 9 bases lining up with TRBD1. V gave up 10 bases and J gave up 3 bases; unmatched junction bases: 1. The CDR3 sequence is 11 residues long. CDR1 is ENHRY and CDR2 is SYGVKD in the germline V gene. The CDR3, as DNA: TGTGCCACGGGACAGGGCTACGAGCAGTACTTC. As protein: CATGQGYEQYF.

This clone occurred once. J is TRBJ2-2 and V is TRBV7-3; the D gene is possibly TRBD1 (7 bases). Germline V gene data show CDR1 as SGHTA and CDR2 as FQGTGA. The CDR3 runs to 14 residues. The ends were cut back, 3 bases at V and 5 bases at J, with 10 bases in the middle. CDR3 region: CASSFPGGTGELFF. The CDR3 DNA sequence: TGTGCCAGCAGCTTCCCAGGGGGGACCGGGGAGCTGTTTTTT.

The gene calls are TRBV24-1 and TRBJ2-7; D is ambiguous. From germline, CDR1 is KGHDR and CDR2 SFDVKD. The V end was cut by 4 bases, the J end by 0 bases, with 6 bases between. The CDR3 spans 13 residues. CDR3 nucleotides: TGTGCCACCAGTGACCCTACCTCCTACGAGCAGTACTTC. Amino acids: CATSDPTSYEQYF.

The chain links TRBV2 to TRBJ2-7, with 9 bases aligning to TRBD1. V trimming: 10 bases; J trimming: 5 bases; junction bases outside the gene matches: 15. There are 15 residues in the CDR3. Germline CDR1 is SNHLY and CDR2 is FYNNEI. The CDR3 is CATLEGRDRVDEQYF. CDR3 nucleotides: TGTGCCACCCTCGAGGGACGGGACAGGGTGGACGAGCAGTACTTC.

The chain couples TRBV7-9 to TRBJ1-1, with D possibly matching TRBD1 (5 bases). The CDR3 extends over 15 amino acids. Germline assignment: CDR1 SEHNR and CDR2 FQNEAQ (reference sequence). With 6 bases removed from V and 0 bases from J, the gap between germline ends came to 14 bases. The CDR3 bases are TGTGCCAGCAGTAATAGGACACCTTTGAACACTGAAGCTTTCTTT. Translation: CASSNRTPLNTEAFF.

The chain carries TRBV4-1 and TRBJ2-1; 8 positions agree with TRBD2. V trimming: 1 base; J trimming: 4 bases; junction bases outside the gene matches: 6. The CDR3 has 16 amino acids. Germline CDR1 reads MGHRA; CDR2 reads YSYEKL. The CDR3, as DNA: TGCGCCAGCAGCCAAGTCGGGAGCGGGGGTTACAATGAGCAGTTCTTC. Its translation is CASSQVGSGGYNEQFF.

The V gene is TRBV5-1, the J gene TRBJ1-4; D remains ambiguous. V lost 1 base and J 3 bases, leaving 10 bases between the germline ends. The CDR3 has 15 residues. From germline, CDR1 is SGHRS and CDR2 YFSETQ. The CDR3 DNA sequence: TGCGCCAGCAGCTTGATCCAGGCATCTAATGAAAAACTGTTTTTT. Amino acids: CASSLIQASNEKLFF.

This clone was observed a handful of times. The chain couples TRBV6-2 or TRBV6-3 to TRBJ1-1, with TRBD1 identical over 9 bases. V lost 2 bases and J lost 3; bases outside the gene matches: 4. CDR3 length: 15 amino acids. CDR1 and CDR2 from the germline V gene are MNHEY and SVGEGT. The CDR3 bases are TGTGCCAGCAGTTACGGGACAGGGTGGGACACTGAAGCTTTCTTT. Its protein is CASSYGTGWDTEAFF.

This chain connects TRBV6-5 to TRBJ2-7, with 9 bases matching TRBD1. Per the germline V gene, CDR1 is MNHEY and CDR2 is SVGAGI. The CDR3 consists of 16 residues. J lost 3 bases, V lost 3 bases, and 9 bases had no gene match. The CDR3 sequence is CASSYRHRGRDYEQYF. In DNA form, the CDR3 reads TGTGCCAGCAGTTATCGGCACAGGGGGCGGGACTACGAGCAGTACTTC.